The rows below give T cell receptor beta chains drawn from one sample of a study of control samples from healthy donors and cancer patients. This table comes from immunoSEQ multiplex PCR, and its TCRdb copy is limited to in-frame clones, with some not included. The sample yields fewer than 30,000 clones, about 87% seen once. Sample: PBMCs. The receptors derive from a woman between 40 and 50 years old with lung cancer. Each CDR3 is given with its conserved first and last residue. A D gene is named only where the DNA matches it firmly. Some rows mark clone size as missing; the rest say once, few, many or name a class of expanded clone.

size,J,D,V,CDR3,DNA
.,TRBJ1-1,.,TRBV2,CASSKQGGPEAFF,TGTGCCAGCAGTAAACAGGGTGGTCCTGAAGCTTTCTTT
few,TRBJ2-1,TRBD1,TRBV9,CASSERTGGYNEQFF,TGTGCCAGCAGCGAGAGGACAGGGGGCTACAATGAGCAGTTCTTC
.,TRBJ1-1,.,TRBV5-6,CASIPLRGLMNTEAFF,TGTGCCAGCATCCCTCTCCGGGGACTCATGAACACTGAAGCTTTCTTT
.,TRBJ1-1,TRBD1,TRBV19,CASSILGGESTEAFF,TGTGCCAGTAGTATCCTAGGGGGCGAGAGCACTGAAGCTTTCTTT
.,TRBJ1-2,.,TRBV9,CASSPRSAGGYGYTF,TGTGCCAGCAGCCCCAGATCAGCAGGCGGCTATGGCTACACCTTC
.,TRBJ2-5,.,TRBV5-6,CASSFGETQYF,TGTGCCAGCAGCTTTGGCGAGACCCAGTACTTC
.,TRBJ1-2,TRBD1,TRBV25-1,CASSEPRVEGASCYTF,TGTGCCAGCAGTGAACCCCGTGTAGAGGGGGCGAGTTGCTACACCTTC
once,TRBJ1-1,.,TRBV4-3,CASSRWAGGAMNTEAFF,TGCGCCAGCAGCCGATGGGCGGGAGGGGCTATGAACACTGAAGCTTTCTTT
.,TRBJ2-2,.,TRBV2,CASSENGLENTGELFF,TGTGCCAGCAGCGAAAACGGTCTAGAGAACACCGGGGAGCTGTTTTTT
.,TRBJ2-3,.,TRBV6-5,CASSYSSGQVTQYF,TGTGCCAGCAGTTACTCATCGGGGCAGGTTACGCAGTATTTT
once,TRBJ2-5,.,TRBV4-1,CASSQVVSRERQHRETQYF,TGCGCCAGCAGCCAAGTTGTTTCGAGGGAACGGCAACACCGGGAGACCCAGTACTTC
.,TRBJ2-5,.,TRBV19,CASGGGYQETQYF,TGTGCCAGCGGTGGAGGTTACCAAGAGACCCAGTACTTC
.,TRBJ2-3,.,TRBV5-1,CASSLDFVDTQYF,TGCGCCAGCAGCCTGGACTTTGTTGATACGCAGTATTTT
.,TRBJ1-2,.,TRBV7-9,CASSLDLGSGYGYTF,TGTGCCAGCAGCTTAGATTTGGGTAGCGGCTATGGCTACACCTTC
.,TRBJ1-2,.,TRBV27,CASSLYSDEGSRLGYTF,TGTGCCAGCAGTTTGTATTCTGATGAGGGTAGCCGCTTGGGCTACACCTTC
.,TRBJ2-6,TRBD1,TRBV7-2,CASRLPGQGAAGANVLTF,TGTGCCAGCAGATTACCGGGACAGGGGGCGGCTGGGGCCAACGTCCTGACTTTC
.,TRBJ2-7,.,TRBV18,CASSPPSSYEQYF,TGTGCCAGCTCACCACCTAGCTCCTACGAGCAGTACTTC
.,TRBJ1-3,.,TRBV11-3,CASSFFGEGENTIYF,TGTGCCAGCAGCTTCTTTGGAGAAGGTGAAAACACCATATATTTT
few,TRBJ2-1,.,TRBV18,CASSRQEAGNEQFF,TGTGCCAGCTCACGACAGGAGGCCGGCAATGAGCAGTTCTTC
once,TRBJ2-1,.,TRBV29-1,CSVEGGNEQFF,TGCAGCGTGGAGGGTGGTAATGAGCAGTTCTTC
.,TRBJ1-1,.,TRBV3-1/TRBV3-2,CARPELNTEAFF,TGTGCCAGACCCGAGCTTAACACTGAAGCTTTCTTT
once,TRBJ2-5,TRBD2,TRBV20-1,CSADGGETQYF,TGCAGTGCCGACGGGGGGGAGACCCAGTACTTC
.,TRBJ1-1,TRBD1,TRBV6-1,CASSESWTGFRGEAFF,TGTGCCAGCAGTGAATCCTGGACAGGGTTTCGAGGTGAAGCTTTCTTT
.,TRBJ2-5,.,TRBV6-2/TRBV6-3,CASSTMETQYF,TGTGCCAGCAGTACGATGGAGACCCAGTACTTC
.,TRBJ1-5,TRBD1,TRBV19,CASSKRQGTIGVPQHF,TGTGCCAGTAGTAAACGACAGGGCACAATAGGCGTGCCCCAGCATTTT
.,TRBJ1-1,.,TRBV9,CASGPATEAFF,TGTGCCAGCGGCCCAGCCACTGAAGCTTTCTTT
.,TRBJ1-6,.,TRBV27,CASSPGSYNSPLHF,TGTGCCAGCAGCCCAGGGTCCTATAATTCACCCCTCCACTTT
.,TRBJ2-5,TRBD2,TRBV30,CAWSVPPGAGQETQYF,TGTGCCTGGAGTGTACCTCCCGGAGCGGGGCAAGAGACCCAGTACTTC
.,TRBJ2-3,.,TRBV11-2,CASSLGFVRGPTHTDTQYF,TGTGCCAGCAGCTTAGGTTTTGTCCGGGGCCCTACCCACACAGATACGCAGTATTTT
.,TRBJ1-6,.,TRBV7-6,CASSLGVGTYSLIDNSPLHF,TGTGCCAGCAGCTTAGGGGTGGGGACATACAGTCTGATCGATAATTCACCCCTCCACTTT
.,TRBJ2-2,.,TRBV2,CASSTRPTGELFF,TGTGCCAGCAGTACCCGACCAACCGGGGAGCTGTTTTTT
.,TRBJ2-1,.,TRBV11-2,CASSLNSEQFF,TGTGCCAGCAGCCTTAACAGTGAGCAGTTCTTC
.,TRBJ2-3,.,TRBV28,CASSWLTVGTDTQYF,TGTGCCAGCAGTTGGCTGACCGTTGGCACAGATACGCAGTATTTT
.,TRBJ1-2,TRBD1,TRBV9,CASSLLGQTNYGYTF,TGTGCCAGCAGCCTCCTGGGACAGACTAACTATGGCTACACCTTC
.,TRBJ2-2,.,TRBV4-1,CASSQGDSYTGELFF,TGCGCCAGCAGCCAGGGGGACTCCTACACCGGGGAGCTGTTTTTT
.,TRBJ1-1,.,TRBV11-2,CASSPVAVMNTEAFF,TGTGCCAGCAGCCCCGTGGCAGTCATGAACACTGAAGCTTTCTTT
.,TRBJ1-3,.,TRBV6-5,CASSYSSTLPGNTIYF,TGTGCCAGCAGTTACTCGAGTACACTTCCTGGAAACACCATATATTTT
.,TRBJ2-7,.,TRBV20-1,CSAYSSYEQYF,TGCAGTGCCTACAGCTCCTACGAGCAGTACTTC
.,TRBJ1-3,.,TRBV5-6,CASSPLGPGNTIYF,TGTGCCAGCAGCCCCCTCGGGCCTGGAAACACCATATATTTT
.,TRBJ1-1,.,TRBV11-1,CASSPRGGGTEAFF,TGTGCCAGCAGCCCTCGGGGCGGTGGCACTGAAGCTTTCTTT
.,TRBJ2-2,.,TRBV7-8,CASSSRTRGTGELFF,TGTGCCAGCAGCTCAAGGACACGGGGCACCGGGGAGCTGTTTTTT
once,TRBJ2-3,TRBD2,TRBV7-6,CASSLARSAGADTQYF,TGTGCCAGCAGCTTAGCGAGGTCGGCGGGGGCAGATACGCAGTATTTT
once,TRBJ1-1,.,TRBV30,CAWKYFIRDEAFF,TGTGCCTGGAAATATTTTATCAGGGATGAAGCTTTCTTT
.,TRBJ1-4,.,TRBV12-3/TRBV12-4,CASSSTPGELFF,TGTGCCAGCAGTTCGACGCCTGGGGAACTGTTTTTT
.,TRBJ2-7,.,TRBV4-3,CASSQYPRTDYEQYF,TGCGCCAGCAGCCAATATCCACGGACAGACTACGAGCAGTACTTC
once,TRBJ1-2,TRBD1,TRBV30,CAWSGGQDNNYGYTF,TGTGCCTGGAGCGGGGGACAGGATAATAACTATGGCTACACCTTC
few,TRBJ2-6,.,TRBV7-3,CASSLWTARSGANVLTF,TGTGCCAGCAGCTTATGGACAGCCCGCTCTGGGGCCAACGTCCTGACTTTC
.,TRBJ1-5,.,TRBV11-2,CASSSSGNQPQHF,TGTGCCAGCAGCTCCAGTGGTAATCAGCCCCAGCATTTT
.,TRBJ1-1,TRBD1,TRBV11-2,CASSPGGGRAFF,TGTGCCAGCAGCCCAGGGGGGGGTCGGGCTTTCTTT
.,TRBJ2-1,.,TRBV7-9,CASSFGNEQFF,TGTGCCAGCAGCTTCGGCAATGAGCAGTTCTTC
.,TRBJ2-3,.,TRBV11-3,CASSLDLPTDTQYF,TGTGCCAGCAGCTTAGACCTACCCACAGATACGCAGTATTTT
.,TRBJ2-1,.,TRBV20-1,CSSEIYNEQFF,TGCAGTTCCGAGATCTACAATGAGCAGTTCTTC
few,TRBJ1-3,.,TRBV10-3,CAAGPTPTGNTIYF,TGTGCCGCGGGGCCGACTCCGACCGGAAACACCATATATTTT
few,TRBJ2-5,.,TRBV7-9,CASGSTGQGKTQYF,TGTGCCAGCGGAAGTACAGGGCAGGGAAAGACCCAGTACTTC
.,TRBJ1-6,TRBD1,TRBV18,CASSHWDRGGSPLHF,TGTGCCAGCTCCCACTGGGACAGGGGAGGCTCACCCCTCCACTTT
.,TRBJ1-1,.,TRBV2,CASSEHGPNRGAFF,TGTGCCAGCAGTGAACACGGACCCAACCGGGGAGCTTTCTTT
.,TRBJ2-1,.,TRBV7-3,CASSLGVGGSDEQFF,TGTGCCAGCAGCTTAGGAGTTGGAGGCTCAGATGAGCAGTTCTTC